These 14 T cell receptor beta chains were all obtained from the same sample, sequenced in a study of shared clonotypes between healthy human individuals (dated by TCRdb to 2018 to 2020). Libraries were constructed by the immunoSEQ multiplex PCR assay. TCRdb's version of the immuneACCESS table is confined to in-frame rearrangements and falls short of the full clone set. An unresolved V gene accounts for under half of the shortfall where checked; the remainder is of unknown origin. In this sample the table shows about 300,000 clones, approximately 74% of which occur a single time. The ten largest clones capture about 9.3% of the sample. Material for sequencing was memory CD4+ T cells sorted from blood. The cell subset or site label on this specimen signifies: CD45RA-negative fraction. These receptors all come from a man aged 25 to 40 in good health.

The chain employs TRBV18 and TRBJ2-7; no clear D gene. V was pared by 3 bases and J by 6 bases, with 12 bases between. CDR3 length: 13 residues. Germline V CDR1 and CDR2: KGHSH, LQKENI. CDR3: CASSPAPLGEQYF. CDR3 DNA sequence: TGTGCCAGCTCACCTGCGCCACTGGGCGAGCAGTACTTC. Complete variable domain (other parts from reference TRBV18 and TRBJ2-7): NAGVMQNPRHLVRRRGQEARLRCSPMKGHSHVYWYRQLPEEGLKFMVYLQKENIIDESGMPKERFSAEFPKEGPSILRIQQVVRGDSAAYFCASSPAPLGEQYFGPGTRLTVT.

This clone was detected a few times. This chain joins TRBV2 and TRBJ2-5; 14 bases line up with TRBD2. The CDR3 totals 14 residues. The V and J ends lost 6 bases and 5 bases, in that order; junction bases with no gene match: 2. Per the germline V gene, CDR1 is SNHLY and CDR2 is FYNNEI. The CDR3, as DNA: TGTGCCAGCAGCGGGACTAGCGGGAGTGAGACCCAGTACTTC. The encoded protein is CASSGTSGSETQYF. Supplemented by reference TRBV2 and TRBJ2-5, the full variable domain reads EPEVTQTPSHQVTQMGQEVILRCVPISNHLYFYWYRQILGQKVEFLVSFYNNEISEKSEIFDDQFSVERPDGSNFTLKIRSTKLEDSAMYFCASSGTSGSETQYFGPGTRLLVL.

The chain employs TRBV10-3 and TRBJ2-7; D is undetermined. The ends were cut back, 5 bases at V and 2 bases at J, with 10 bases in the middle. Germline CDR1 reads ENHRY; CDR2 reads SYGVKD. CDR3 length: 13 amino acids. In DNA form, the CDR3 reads TGTGCCATCAGTTTAGGCTTAACCTACGAGCAGTACTTC. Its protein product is CAISLGLTYEQYF.

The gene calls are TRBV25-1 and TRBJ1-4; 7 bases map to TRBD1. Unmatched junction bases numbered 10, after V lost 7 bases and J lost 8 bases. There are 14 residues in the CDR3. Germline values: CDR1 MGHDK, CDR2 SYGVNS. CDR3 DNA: TGTGCCAGCAAAGGACAGGTATTCTTCGAAAAACTGTTTTTT. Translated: CASKGQVFFEKLFF. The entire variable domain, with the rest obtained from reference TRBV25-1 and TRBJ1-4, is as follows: EADIYQTPRYLVIGTGKKITLECSQTMGHDKMYWYQQDPGMELHLIHYSYGVNSTEKGDLSSESTVSRIRTEHFPLTLESARPSHTSQYLCASKGQVFFEKLFFGSGTQLSVL.

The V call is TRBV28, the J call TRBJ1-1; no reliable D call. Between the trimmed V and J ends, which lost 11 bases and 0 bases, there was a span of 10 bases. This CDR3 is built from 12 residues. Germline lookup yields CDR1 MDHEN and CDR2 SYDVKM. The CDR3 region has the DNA TGTGCCTGCTCAGAGATGAACACTGAAGCTTTCTTT. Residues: CACSEMNTEAFF. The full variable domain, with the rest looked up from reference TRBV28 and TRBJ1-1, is DVKVTQSSRYLVKRTGEKVFLECVQDMDHENMFWYRQDPGLGLRLIYFSYDVKMKEKGDIPEGYSVSREKKERFSLILESASTNQTSMYLCACSEMNTEAFFGQGTRLTVV.

CDR3 protein: CASSLVRYGYTF. For the CDR3, the DNA is TGCGCCAGCAGCTTGGTCCGCTATGGCTACACCTTC. This chain joins TRBV5-1 and TRBJ1-2; no firm D call. The CDR3 runs to 12 residues. Germline V gene data show CDR1 as SGHRS and CDR2 as YFSETQ. V was pared by 0 bases and J by 4 bases, with 4 bases between. Together with reference TRBV5-1 and TRBJ1-2, the CDR3 gives the full variable domain: KAGVTQTPRYLIKTRGQQVTLSCSPISGHRSVSWYQQTPGQGLQFLFEYFSETQRNKGNFPGRFSGRQFSNSRSEMNVSTLELGDSALYLCASSLVRYGYTFGSGTRLTVV.

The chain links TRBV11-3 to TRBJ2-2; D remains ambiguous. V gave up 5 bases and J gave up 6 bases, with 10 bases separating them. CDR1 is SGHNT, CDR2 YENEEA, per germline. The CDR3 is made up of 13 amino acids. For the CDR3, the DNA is TGTGCCAGCAGCCCTTCTGGGGCCGGGGAGCTGTTTTTT. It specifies CASSPSGAGELFF.

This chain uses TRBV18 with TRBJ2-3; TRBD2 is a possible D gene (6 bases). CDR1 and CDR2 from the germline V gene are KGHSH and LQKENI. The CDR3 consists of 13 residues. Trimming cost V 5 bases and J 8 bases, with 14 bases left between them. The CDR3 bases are TGTGCCAGCTCAGCGGACTATTCTGGTACGCAGTATTTT. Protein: CASSADYSGTQYF. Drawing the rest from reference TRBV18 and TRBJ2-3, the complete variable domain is NAGVMQNPRHLVRRRGQEARLRCSPMKGHSHVYWYRQLPEEGLKFMVYLQKENIIDESGMPKERFSAEFPKEGPSILRIQQVVRGDSAAYFCASSADYSGTQYFGPGTRLTVL.

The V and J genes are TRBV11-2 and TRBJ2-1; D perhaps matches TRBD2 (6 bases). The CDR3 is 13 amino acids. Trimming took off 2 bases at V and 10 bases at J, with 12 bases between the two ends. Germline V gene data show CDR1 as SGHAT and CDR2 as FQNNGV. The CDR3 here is CASSLWRRGEQFF. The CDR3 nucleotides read TGTGCCAGCAGCTTATGGCGGAGGGGCGAGCAGTTCTTC.

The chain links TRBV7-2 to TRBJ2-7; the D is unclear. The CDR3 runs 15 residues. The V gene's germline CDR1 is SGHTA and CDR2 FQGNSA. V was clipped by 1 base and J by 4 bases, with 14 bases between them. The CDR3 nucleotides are TGTGCCAGCAGCTTAGAGAGGCTAGTCGCGTACGAGCAGTACTTC. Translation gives CASSLERLVAYEQYF.

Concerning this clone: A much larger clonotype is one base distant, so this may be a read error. The DNA for the CDR3 is TGTGCCAGCAGCCTGACAGGGAACACTGAAGCTTTCTTT. Protein: CASSLTGNTEAFF. The chain has TRBV9 and TRBJ1-1; D possibly corresponds to TRBD1 (6 bases). CDR3 size: 13 residues. Germline-derived CDR1 and CDR2 are SGDLS and YYNGEE. V was trimmed by 4 bases and J by 1 base, leaving 8 bases between them.

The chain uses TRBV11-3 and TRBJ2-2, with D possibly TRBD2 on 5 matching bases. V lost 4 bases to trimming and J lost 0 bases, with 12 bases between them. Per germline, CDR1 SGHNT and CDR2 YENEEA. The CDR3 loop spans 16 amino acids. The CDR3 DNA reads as TGTGCCAGCAGCTCGCTTACTAGTACGAACACCGGGGAGCTGTTTTTT. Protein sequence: CASSSLTSTNTGELFF.

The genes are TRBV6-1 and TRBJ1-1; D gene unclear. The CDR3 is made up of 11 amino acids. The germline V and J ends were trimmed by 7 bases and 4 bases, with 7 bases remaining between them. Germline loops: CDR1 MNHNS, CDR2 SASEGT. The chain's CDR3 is CASKEGTEAFF. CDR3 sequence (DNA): TGTGCCAGCAAAGAAGGCACTGAAGCTTTCTTT.

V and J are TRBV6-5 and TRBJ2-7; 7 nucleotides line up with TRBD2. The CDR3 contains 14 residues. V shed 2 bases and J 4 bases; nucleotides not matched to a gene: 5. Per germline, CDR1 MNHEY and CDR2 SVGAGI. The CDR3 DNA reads TGTGCCAGCAGTTACGTGGGAGGGCCGTACGAGCAGTACTTC. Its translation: CASSYVGGPYEQYF.